The rows below give T cell receptor beta chains drawn from one sample of a study of shared clonotypes between healthy human individuals. This table comes from immunoSEQ multiplex PCR, and its TCRdb copy is limited to in-frame clones, with some not included. The table shows about 2.4 million clones, with 93% occurring only once. Material for sequencing was naive CD4+ T cells from PBMCs. All receptors derive from a man younger than 35 in good health. Some clones in this sample may be carry-over from other donors' samples. CDR3s include the opening cysteine and the closing phenylalanine or tryptophan. D genes are given only for firm matches.

d_call: TRBD1
cdr3_length: 16
v_call: TRBV27
j_call: TRBJ2-4
cdr3_aa: CASSPGQGLAKNIQYF
cdr3_nt: TGTGCCAGCAGTCCCGGACAGGGATTAGCCAAAAACATTCAGTACTTC

d_call: NA
cdr3_length: 15
v_call: TRBV15
j_call: TRBJ1-2
cdr3_aa: CATSRGLIGGGGYTF
cdr3_nt: TGTGCCACCAGCAGAGGTCTTATCGGCGGGGGAGGCTACACCTTC

d_call: NA
cdr3_length: 12
v_call: TRBV7-3
j_call: TRBJ2-3
cdr3_aa: CASSSLTGRMYF
cdr3_nt: TGTGCCAGCAGCTCGTTAACAGGCCGAATGTATTTT

d_call: NA
cdr3_length: 15
v_call: TRBV5-1
j_call: TRBJ1-4
cdr3_aa: CASSFGPTTNEKLFF
cdr3_nt: TGCGCCAGCAGCTTCGGGCCTACAACTAATGAAAAACTGTTTTTT

d_call: NA
cdr3_length: 14
v_call: TRBV28
j_call: TRBJ2-7
cdr3_aa: CASSLGGAPYEQYF
cdr3_nt: TGTGCCAGCAGTTTAGGCGGGGCACCTTACGAGCAGTACTTC

d_call: NA
cdr3_length: 11
v_call: TRBV29-1
j_call: TRBJ2-7
cdr3_aa: CSVELRNEQYF
cdr3_nt: TGCAGCGTTGAATTACGGAACGAGCAGTACTTC

d_call: TRBD1
cdr3_length: 15
v_call: TRBV28
j_call: TRBJ2-7
cdr3_aa: CASSSPGQGYYEQYF
cdr3_nt: TGTGCCAGCAGTTCGCCGGGACAGGGCTACTACGAGCAGTACTTC

d_call: NA
cdr3_length: 14
v_call: TRBV5-1
j_call: TRBJ2-3
cdr3_aa: CASKWTVSTDTQYF
cdr3_nt: TGCGCCAGCAAATGGACGGTGAGCACAGATACGCAGTATTTT

d_call: NA
cdr3_length: 14
v_call: TRBV9
j_call: TRBJ2-7
cdr3_aa: CASSATSISYEQYF
cdr3_nt: TGTGCCAGCAGCGCGACTAGTATCTCCTACGAGCAGTACTTC

d_call: TRBD1
cdr3_length: 18
v_call: TRBV14
j_call: TRBJ1-2
cdr3_aa: CASSQDGVDIRGNYGYTF
cdr3_nt: TGTGCCAGCAGCCAAGATGGTGTCGATATCAGGGGGAACTATGGCTACACCTTC

d_call: TRBD2
cdr3_length: 18
v_call: TRBV10-3
j_call: TRBJ2-7
cdr3_aa: CAISAVTPGTSQAYEQYF
cdr3_nt: TGTGCCATCAGTGCCGTCACGCCGGGGACTAGCCAGGCCTACGAGCAGTACTTC

d_call: NA
cdr3_length: 11
v_call: TRBV5-5
j_call: TRBJ2-7
cdr3_aa: CASSLVYEQYF
cdr3_nt: TGTGCCAGCAGCTTGGTTTACGAGCAGTACTTC

d_call: NA
cdr3_length: 15
v_call: TRBV4-2
j_call: TRBJ2-5
cdr3_aa: CASSQEGGSQETQYF
cdr3_nt: TGTGCCAGCAGCCAAGAGGGGGGCAGCCAAGAGACCCAGTACTTC

d_call: NA
cdr3_length: 11
v_call: TRBV5-6
j_call: TRBJ2-2
cdr3_aa: CASSFGGELFF
cdr3_nt: TGTGCCAGCAGCTTTGGTGGGGAGCTGTTTTTT

d_call: TRBD1
cdr3_length: 15
v_call: TRBV7-8
j_call: TRBJ2-7
cdr3_aa: CASSLGRTGAYEQYF
cdr3_nt: TGTGCCAGCAGCTTGGGACGGACAGGGGCCTACGAGCAGTACTTC

d_call: NA
cdr3_length: 16
v_call: TRBV11-2
j_call: TRBJ1-5
cdr3_aa: CASSLDAANSNQPQHF
cdr3_nt: TGTGCCAGCAGCTTAGATGCTGCGAATAGCAATCAGCCCCAGCATTTT

d_call: TRBD2
cdr3_length: 13
v_call: TRBV6-1
j_call: TRBJ2-7
cdr3_aa: CASSGTSGYEQYF
cdr3_nt: TGTGCCAGCAGCGGGACTAGCGGCTACGAGCAGTACTTC